This T cell receptor beta chain was identified in a study of T cells in Graves' hyperthyroidism and ophthalmopathy. Whole-study results and caveats: Peripheral blood also featured most of the thyroid clonotypes expanded above 0.001.

As concerns this clonotype: Antigen specificity is unknown.

What was amplified from RNA transcripts were TCR beta CDR3 regions. The study used the HTBI primer set for a first-round RT-PCR of the TCR CDR3. TCRdb fed the multiplex PCR reads into MiXCR, producing one record per CDR3 protein. The sample has about 130,000 distinct CDR3 sequences, about 20% seen once. This TCR was sampled from a woman aged 45-60 years with Graves' hyperthyroidism that later progressed to Graves' ophthalmopathy. The specimen was blood.

CDR3 sequence (DNA): TGTGCCAGTAGTAACCGGGGAAGAGAGACCCAGTACTTC. Its translation is CASSNRGRETQYF. V usage is TRBV19 and J usage is TRBJ2-5; a weak D match, TRBD2 (5 bases). CDR3 length: 13 amino acids. The germline V gene encodes CDR1 LNHDA and CDR2 SQIVND (reference sequence). The ends were cut back, 4 bases at V and 4 bases at J, with 10 bases in the middle.